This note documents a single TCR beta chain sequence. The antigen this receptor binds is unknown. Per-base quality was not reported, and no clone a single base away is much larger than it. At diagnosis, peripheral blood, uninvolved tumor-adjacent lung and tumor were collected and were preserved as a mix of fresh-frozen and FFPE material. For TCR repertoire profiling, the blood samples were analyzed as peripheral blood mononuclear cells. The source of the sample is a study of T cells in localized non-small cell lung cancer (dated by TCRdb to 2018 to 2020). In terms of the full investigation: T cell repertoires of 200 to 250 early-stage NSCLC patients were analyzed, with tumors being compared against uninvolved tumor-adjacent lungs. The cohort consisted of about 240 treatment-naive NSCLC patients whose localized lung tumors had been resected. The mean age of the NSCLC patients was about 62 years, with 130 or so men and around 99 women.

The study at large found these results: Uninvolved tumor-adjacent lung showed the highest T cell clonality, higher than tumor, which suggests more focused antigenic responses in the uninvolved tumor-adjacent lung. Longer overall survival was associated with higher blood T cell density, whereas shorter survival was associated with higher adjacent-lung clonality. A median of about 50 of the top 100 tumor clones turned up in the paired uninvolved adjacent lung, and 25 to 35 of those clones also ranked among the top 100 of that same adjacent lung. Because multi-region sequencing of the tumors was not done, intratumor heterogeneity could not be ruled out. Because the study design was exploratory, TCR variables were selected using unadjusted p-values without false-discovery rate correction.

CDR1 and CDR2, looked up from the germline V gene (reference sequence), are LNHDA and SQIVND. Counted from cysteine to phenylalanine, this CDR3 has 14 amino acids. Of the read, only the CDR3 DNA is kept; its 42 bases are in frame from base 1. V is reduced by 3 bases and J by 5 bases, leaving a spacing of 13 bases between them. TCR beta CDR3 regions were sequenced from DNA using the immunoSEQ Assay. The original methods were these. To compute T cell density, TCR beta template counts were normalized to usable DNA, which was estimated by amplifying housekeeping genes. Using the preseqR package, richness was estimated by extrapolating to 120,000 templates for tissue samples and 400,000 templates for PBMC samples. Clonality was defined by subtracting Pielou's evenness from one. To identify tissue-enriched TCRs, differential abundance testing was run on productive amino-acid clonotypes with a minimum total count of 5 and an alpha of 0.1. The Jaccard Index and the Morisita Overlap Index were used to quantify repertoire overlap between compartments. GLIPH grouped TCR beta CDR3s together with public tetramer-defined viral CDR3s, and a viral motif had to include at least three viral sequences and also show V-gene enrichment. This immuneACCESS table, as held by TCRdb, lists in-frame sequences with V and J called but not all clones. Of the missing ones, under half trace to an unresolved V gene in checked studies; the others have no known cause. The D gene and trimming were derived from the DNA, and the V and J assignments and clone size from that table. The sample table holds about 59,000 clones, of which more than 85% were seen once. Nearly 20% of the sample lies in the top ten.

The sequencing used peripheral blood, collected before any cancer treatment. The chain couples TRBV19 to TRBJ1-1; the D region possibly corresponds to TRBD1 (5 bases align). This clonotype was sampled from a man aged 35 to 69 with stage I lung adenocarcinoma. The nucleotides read TGTGCCAGTAGTATGGGGGTTCGTGGGACTGAAGCTTTCTTT. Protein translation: CASSMGVRGTEAFF.